This T cell receptor beta chain was identified in a study of T cell responses to AZD1222 COVID-19 vaccine. General study results and limits: Donors skewed white British and female; clonal diversity was possibly underestimated.

Only in-frame clones appear in the TCRdb table, and some are missing; sequencing was by immunoSEQ multiplex PCR. The table includes about 180,000 clones, approximately 90% detected once. Per germline, CDR1 SGHTA and CDR2 FQGTGA. J lost 9 bases, V lost 5 bases, and 12 bases had no gene match. This CDR3 region has 17 residues. To note about this clone: The target antigen is unknown.

The specimen was peripheral blood, collected 28 days after the second AZD1222 dose. This clonotype was obtained from an adult who received the AZD1222 COVID-19 vaccine. The chain recombines TRBV7-3 with TRBJ2-1; TRBD2 agrees at 14 bases. The chain's CDR3 is CASSLNRGLAGVSEQFF. Written as DNA, the CDR3 is TGTGCCAGCAGCCTTAATAGGGGACTAGCGGGAGTCAGTGAGCAGTTCTTC.